This T cell receptor beta chain was found in a study of T cell changes during pregnancy in multiple sclerosis. Using immunoSEQ multiplex PCR, the repertoire was profiled, and TCRdb retains in-frame clones only, with some absent. This table holds fewer than 65,000 clones, roughly 91% found once. Trimming took 5 bases from V and 1 from J; bases not matched to a gene: 6. This CDR3 has 16 residues. From germline, CDR1 is LNHDA and CDR2 SQIVND (reference sequence). This clonotype originated in a female donor in good health, enrolled as a control in a pregnancy study. V is TRBV19 and J is TRBJ1-4, with 8 positions matching TRBD1. The material was peripheral blood, obtained after pregnancy. CDR3 sequence: CASSSQGALTNEKLFF. CDR3 DNA: TGTGCCAGTAGTTCCCAGGGGGCGTTAACTAATGAAAAACTGTTTTTT.